The entry that follows covers one T cell receptor beta chain sequence. The entry originates in a study of T cell changes during pregnancy in multiple sclerosis. Sequenced by immunoSEQ multiplex PCR; TCRdb stores in-frame clones only, minus some. This sample has tens of thousands of clones, with approximately 94% found just once. Germline lookup yields CDR1 SNHLY and CDR2 FYNNEI. V lost 6 bases, J lost 4 bases, and 10 bases stayed unmatched. This CDR3 is built from 15 residues. The source material was CD4+ T cells from peripheral blood mononuclear cells, sampled in the third trimester of pregnancy. This sequence joins TRBV2 and TRBJ2-5; 8 nucleotides agree with TRBD2. The source is a female donor with multiple sclerosis, enrolled in a pregnancy study. The DNA of the CDR3 is TGTGCCAGCAGCACCGGGACTAGTTATCGAGAGACCCAGTACTTC. This sequence encodes CASSTGTSYRETQYF.